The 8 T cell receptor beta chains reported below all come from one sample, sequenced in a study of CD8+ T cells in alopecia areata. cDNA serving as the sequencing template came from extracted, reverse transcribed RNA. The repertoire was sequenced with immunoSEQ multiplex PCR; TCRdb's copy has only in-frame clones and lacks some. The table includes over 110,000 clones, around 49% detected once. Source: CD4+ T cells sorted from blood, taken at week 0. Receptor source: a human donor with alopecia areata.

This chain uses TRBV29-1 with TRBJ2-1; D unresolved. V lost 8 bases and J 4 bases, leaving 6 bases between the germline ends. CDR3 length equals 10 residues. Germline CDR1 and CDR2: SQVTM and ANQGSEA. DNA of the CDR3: TGCAGCTATAAGTACAATGAGCAGTTCTTC. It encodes CSYKYNEQFF.

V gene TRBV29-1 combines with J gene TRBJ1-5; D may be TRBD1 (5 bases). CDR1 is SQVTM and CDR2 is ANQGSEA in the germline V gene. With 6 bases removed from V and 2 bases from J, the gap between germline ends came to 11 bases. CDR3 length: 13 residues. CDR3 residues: CSVRGWGNQPQHF. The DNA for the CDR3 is TGCAGCGTCCGGGGGTGGGGCAATCAGCCCCAGCATTTT.

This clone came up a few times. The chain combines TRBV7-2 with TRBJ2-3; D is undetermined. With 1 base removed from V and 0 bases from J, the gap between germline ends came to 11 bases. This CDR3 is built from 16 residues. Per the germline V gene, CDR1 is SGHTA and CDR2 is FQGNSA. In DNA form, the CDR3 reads TGTGCCAGCAGCTTAGACGCCGCGTTAAGCACAGATACGCAGTATTTT. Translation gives CASSLDAALSTDTQYF.

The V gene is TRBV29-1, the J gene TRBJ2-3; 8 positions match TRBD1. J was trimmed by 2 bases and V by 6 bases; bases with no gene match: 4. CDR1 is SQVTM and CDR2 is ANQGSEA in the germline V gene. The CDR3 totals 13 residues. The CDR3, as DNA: TGCAGCGTGGGACAGGAACTCACAGATACGCAGTATTTT. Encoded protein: CSVGQELTDTQYF.

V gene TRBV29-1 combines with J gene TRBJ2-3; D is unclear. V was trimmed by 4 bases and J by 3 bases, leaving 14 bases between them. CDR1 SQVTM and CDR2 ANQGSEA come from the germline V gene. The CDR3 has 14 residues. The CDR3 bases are TGCAGCGTTGTGACGGGCGGCCTAACAGATACGCAGTATTTT. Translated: CSVVTGGLTDTQYF.

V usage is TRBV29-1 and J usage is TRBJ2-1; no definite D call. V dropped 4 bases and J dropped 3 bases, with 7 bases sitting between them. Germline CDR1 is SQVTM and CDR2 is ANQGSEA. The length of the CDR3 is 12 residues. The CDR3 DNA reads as TGCAGCGTTGGGCCTAACTACAATGAGCAGTTCTTC. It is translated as CSVGPNYNEQFF.

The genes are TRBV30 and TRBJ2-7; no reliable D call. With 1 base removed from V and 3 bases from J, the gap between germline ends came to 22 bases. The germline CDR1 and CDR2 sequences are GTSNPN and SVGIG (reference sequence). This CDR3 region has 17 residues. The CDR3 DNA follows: TGTGCCTGGAGTGCAACAACCCGGGTCCTTAGTTTCTACGAGCAGTACTTC. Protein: CAWSATTRVLSFYEQYF.

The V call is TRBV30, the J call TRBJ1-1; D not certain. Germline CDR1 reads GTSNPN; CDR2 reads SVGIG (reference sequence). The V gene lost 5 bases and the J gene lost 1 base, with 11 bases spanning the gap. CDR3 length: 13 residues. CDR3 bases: TGTGCCTGGGGGGTACAGACGAACACTGAAGCTTTCTTT. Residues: CAWGVQTNTEAFF. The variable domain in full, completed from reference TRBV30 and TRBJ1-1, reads SQTIHQWPATLVQPVGSPLSLECTVEGTSNPNLYWYRQAAGRGLQLLFYSVGIGQISSEVPQNLSASRPQDRQFILSSKKLLLSDSGFYLCAWGVQTNTEAFFGQGTRLTVV.